This T cell receptor beta chain was recovered during a study of OX40 agonist ivuxolimab in advanced cancers. Profiling relied on immunoSEQ multiplex PCR, and the TCRdb table lists in-frame clones only, not all of them. The sample consists of approximately 120,000 clones, 85% to 95% of them appearing once. Germline loops: CDR1 MNHNY, CDR2 SVGAGI (reference sequence). This CDR3 region has 14 residues. V shed 4 bases and J shed 7 bases, with 16 bases lying between them. The chain is built from TRBV6-6 and TRBJ1-2, with D uncertain. The sequence derives from an adult with an advanced solid tumor such as melanoma, head and neck, liver or kidney cancer. Sample: CD4+ or CD8+ T cells sorted from blood, taken in a trial of the OX40 agonist ivuxolimab. Here the CDR3 reads CASSSTAVSSGYTF. The CDR3 DNA reads TGTGCCAGCAGTTCAACAGCGGTATCATCTGGCTACACCTTC.